The 23 T cell receptor beta chains below were found in one sample sequenced in a study of follicular helper T cells after annual influenza vaccination. Noted time point: 2014-2015 season, pre-vaccination. The method was immunoSEQ multiplex PCR; TCRdb's version includes in-frame clones alone and lacks a portion of them. The repertoire includes around 8,000 clones, roughly four fifths of them detected once, and around 0.99% sits in the top ten. This specimen was CXCR5+ CD38- circulating T follicular helper cells from blood, taken on the day of influenza vaccination. Subset reported: circulating Tfh, non-naive CD4+CXCR5+PD-1+ (ICOS+CD38+ or ICOS-CD38-). The receptors derive from an adult who received the influenza vaccine.

The chain links TRBV18 to TRBJ2-1; 9 bases agree with TRBD2. The CDR3 totals 15 residues. The germline CDR1 and CDR2 sequences are KGHSH and LQKENI. V lost 6 bases to trimming and J lost 4 bases; unmatched junction nucleotides: 7. The CDR3 protein is CASSDLAGTYNEQFF. CDR3 DNA: TGTGCCAGCTCGGACCTAGCGGGGACTTACAATGAGCAGTTCTTC.

The chain uses TRBV29-1 and TRBJ2-7; 8 nucleotides agree with TRBD1. This CDR3 contains 16 residues. The V gene end was trimmed by 6 bases and the J gene end by 4 bases; junction bases not matched to a gene: 17. Germline V gene sequence: CDR1 SQVTM, CDR2 ANQGSEA. This chain's CDR3 is CSVLLRTRTGSYEQYF. The CDR3 coding sequence is TGCAGCGTCTTATTGAGGACCCGGACAGGGTCTTACGAGCAGTACTTC.

This chain uses TRBV5-4 with TRBJ2-5; 13 bases map to TRBD2. Germline values: CDR1 SGHNT, CDR2 YYREEE (reference sequence). The CDR3 spans 15 residues. V lost 3 bases, J lost 5 bases, and 4 bases stayed unmatched. The CDR3 nucleotides read TGTGCCAGCAGCTACACTAGCGGGGGGGCTGAGACCCAGTACTTC. Its translation: CASSYTSGGAETQYF.

This clone was counted once. The chain combines TRBV19 with TRBJ1-2; TRBD1 is a possible D gene (5 bases). This CDR3 region has 13 residues. Germline lookup yields CDR1 LNHDA and CDR2 SQIVND (reference sequence). The V end was cut by 10 bases, the J end by 1 base, with 13 bases between. CDR3 loop: CATRRGGNYGYTF. CDR3 coding DNA: TGTGCCACCCGACGGGGGGGTAACTATGGCTACACCTTC.

The V and J genes are TRBV2 and TRBJ2-7; the D call may be TRBD1 or TRBD2 (7 bases each). The CDR3 sequence is 16 residues long. CDR1 is SNHLY and CDR2 is FYNNEI in the germline V gene. Trimming removed 4 bases at V and 0 bases at J, with 16 bases between. CDR3 protein: CASSVGGSGGSYEQYF. CDR3 nucleotides: TGTGCCAGCAGTGTCGGGGGGTCAGGGGGCTCCTACGAGCAGTACTTC.

In its sample, this clone was seen a few times. This chain's CDR3 is CASSLGQDSYNSPLHF. The CDR3 DNA reads TGCGCCAGCAGCCTGGGACAGGACTCCTATAATTCACCCCTCCACTTT. The chain has TRBV5-1 and TRBJ1-6, with TRBD1 matching over 8 bases. Germline V gives CDR1 SGHRS, CDR2 YFSETQ. V shed 4 bases, J shed 0 bases, and the junction held 3 bases outside the gene matches. The CDR3 totals 16 residues.

CDR3 loop: CASSFQGAYEKLFF. The CDR3 nucleotides are TGCGCCAGCAGCTTCCAGGGGGCGTATGAAAAACTGTTTTTT. The chain employs TRBV5-1 and TRBJ1-4; 8 nucleotides line up with TRBD1. CDR3 length equals 14 residues. V lost 2 bases to trimming and J lost 6 bases; unmatched junction nucleotides: 3. Germline CDR1 and CDR2: SGHRS and YFSETQ.

This clone was counted only a few times. The missing conserved phenylalanine or tryptophan at the end of this CDR3 makes a read error likely. The DNA is omitted, as the CDR3 cannot be located on it reliably, and the CDR3 follows TCRdb's listing. The chain uses TRBV25-1 and TRBJ2-7. The germline gives CDR1 MGHDK, CDR2 SYGVNS. Both ends counted, the CDR3 spans 10 residues. The CDR3: CASSDLRPML.

The rearrangement joins TRBV18 to TRBJ2-3; TRBD2 aligns across 12 bases. The CDR3 sequence is 19 residues long. Looked up from germline, CDR1 is KGHSH and CDR2 is LQKENI. Trimming removed 2 bases from V and 2 bases from J; junction bases left unmatched: 11. The CDR3 here is CASSPSPPSGGADTDTQYF. The CDR3 region has the DNA TGTGCCAGCTCACCAAGCCCCCCTAGCGGGGGGGCCGACACAGATACGCAGTATTTT.

The chain recombines TRBV2 with TRBJ2-1, with D possibly matching TRBD1 (7 bases). The CDR3 runs to 14 residues. V was pared by 6 bases and J by 9 bases, with 18 bases between. The germline CDR1 and CDR2 sequences are SNHLY and FYNNEI. In DNA form, the CDR3 reads TGTGCCAGCAGGCGGGACAGATCATTCAGTGAGCAGTTCTTC. It translates to CASRRDRSFSEQFF.

The chain recombines TRBV4-2 with TRBJ2-3, with TRBD1 identical over 8 bases. Germline CDR1 and CDR2: LGHNA and YNFKEQ. Losses at the gene ends were 0 bases for V and 1 base for J; bases not matched to a gene: 6. The CDR3 covers 17 residues. The CDR3 loop reads CASSQDSGTGGTDTQYF. CDR3 bases: TGTGCCAGCAGCCAAGACTCCGGGACAGGAGGCACAGATACGCAGTATTTT.

The chain employs TRBV7-9 and TRBJ2-3, with no clear D. The CDR3 sequence is 12 residues long. The V gene lost 5 bases and the J gene lost 6 bases, with 9 bases spanning the gap. The V gene's germline CDR1 is SEHNR and CDR2 FQNEAQ (reference sequence). CDR3: CASSPSADTQYF. CDR3 in DNA: TGTGCCAGCAGCCCCTCTGCCGATACGCAGTATTTT.

The V gene is TRBV7-9, the J gene TRBJ2-3; TRBD2 matches 13 bases. Germline V CDR1 and CDR2: SEHNR, FQNEAQ (reference sequence). This CDR3 is 18 amino acids long. The V and J ends lost 1 base and 3 bases, in that order; junction bases with no gene match: 7. The CDR3 is CASSLDGTSGVSTDTQYF. The CDR3 coding sequence is TGTGCCAGCAGCTTAGATGGGACTAGCGGGGTATCTACAGATACGCAGTATTTT.

The chain joins TRBV5-5 to TRBJ1-1; D is perhaps TRBD1 (5 bases). The CDR3 spans 15 residues. CDR1 is SGHKS and CDR2 is YYEKEE in the germline V gene (reference sequence). Trimming took off 4 bases at V and 5 bases at J, with 18 bases between the two ends. The CDR3 spells CASSGTGAAGTEAFF. CDR3 DNA sequence: TGTGCCAGCAGCGGGACTGGGGCTGCGGGGACTGAAGCTTTCTTT. Full variable domain (remainder filled in from reference TRBV5-5 and TRBJ1-1): DAGVTQSPTHLIKTRGQQVTLRCSPISGHKSVSWYQQVLGQGPQFIFQYYEKEERGRGNFPDRFSARQFPNYSSELNVNALLLGDSALYLCASSGTGAAGTEAFFGQGTRLTVV.

This chain uses TRBV28 with TRBJ1-5; D gene ambiguous. The CDR3 extends over 13 amino acids. Trimming removed 2 bases from V and 4 bases from J, with 6 bases in between. CDR1 and CDR2 (germline): MDHEN, SYDVKM. Written as DNA, the CDR3 is TGTGCCAGCAGTTTAGGAAAAAATCAGCCCCAGCATTTT. It translates to CASSLGKNQPQHF.

The chain employs TRBV6-5 and TRBJ2-7; the D gene is possibly TRBD1 (5 bases). Germline CDR1 reads MNHEY; CDR2 reads SVGAGI. The length of the CDR3 is 15 residues. V lost 3 bases to trimming and J lost 8 bases, with 20 bases between them. The CDR3 sequence is CASSYDWGGSYKQYF. CDR3 DNA: TGTGCCAGCAGTTATGATTGGGGCGGCTCTTACAAGCAGTACTTC.

The rearrangement links TRBV6-1 to TRBJ2-7; possible D gene TRBD1, 6 bases. V was pared by 11 bases and J by 5 bases, with 16 bases between. The CDR3 sequence is 12 residues long. The V gene's germline CDR1 is MNHNS and CDR2 SASEGT. CDR3 residues: CAEGQGRDEQYF. The DNA of the CDR3 is TGTGCCGAAGGTCAGGGGCGGGACGAGCAGTACTTC.

This clone was recorded a few times. The V gene is TRBV9, the J gene TRBJ1-6, with TRBD1 matching 9 bases. The CDR3 extends over 14 amino acids. Germline V gene sequence: CDR1 SGDLS, CDR2 YYNGEE. V trimming: 4 bases; J trimming: 7 bases; junction bases outside the gene matches: 3. The CDR3 bases are TGTGCCAGCAGCTCGGGACAGGGAAATTCACCCCTCCACTTT. It codes for CASSSGQGNSPLHF.

This CDR3 is CASSVIDAGANVLTF. The CDR3 DNA reads TGTGCCAGCAGCGTAATCGATGCCGGGGCCAACGTCCTGACTTTC. V usage is TRBV9 and J usage is TRBJ2-6; D ambiguous. Trimming left V 1 base short and J 4 bases short, with 9 bases between. CDR3 length equals 15 residues. Germline V gene lookup returns CDR1 SGDLS and CDR2 YYNGEE.

The chain is built from TRBV5-8 and TRBJ2-4, with 8 nucleotides matching TRBD1. The germline V gene has CDR1 SGHTS and CDR2 YDEGEE. The CDR3 contains 15 residues. V dropped 0 bases and J dropped 8; count of bases not matched to a gene: 7. The CDR3 loop is CASSLGAGGLHIQYF. For the CDR3, the DNA is TGTGCCAGCAGCTTGGGCGCAGGGGGCTTGCACATTCAGTACTTC.

The J gene is TRBJ1-4, the V gene TRBV30; D gene unclear. Trimming took off 5 bases at V and 8 bases at J, with 12 bases between the two ends. This CDR3 has 12 amino acids. Germline lookup yields CDR1 GTSNPN and CDR2 SVGIG (reference sequence). The CDR3 region is CAWSPGWEKLFF. As DNA, the CDR3 is TGTGCCTGGTCACCGGGCTGGGAAAAACTGTTTTTT.

The chain has TRBV19 and TRBJ1-5; D not resolved. There are 15 residues in the CDR3. Trimming stripped 6 bases from V and 5 bases from J, with 17 bases between. Germline CDR1 LNHDA, CDR2 SQIVND (reference sequence). The CDR3 DNA sequence: TGTGCCAGTAGACTAACACTTTTGGGCGATCAGCCCCAGCATTTT. Encoded protein: CASRLTLLGDQPQHF.

In nucleotides, the CDR3 is TGTGCCAGCAGCTTGAGAGGACAGGGGTATCGTGAGCAGTTCTTC. Its protein product is CASSLRGQGYREQFF. J is TRBJ2-1 and V is TRBV5-4; 9 bases are a match to TRBD1. From germline, CDR1 is SGHNT and CDR2 YYREEE (reference sequence). CDR3 length: 15 residues. J lost 9 bases, V lost 1 base, and 8 bases had no gene match.